This T cell receptor (beta chain) stems from a study of blood T cell repertoires in COVID-19. This table comes from immunoSEQ multiplex PCR, and its TCRdb copy is limited to in-frame clones, with some not included. The sample shows fewer than 300,000 clones, around 86% of them seen only once. Germline-derived CDR1 and CDR2 are SNHLY and FYNNEI. This CDR3 is 17 amino acids long. V dropped 5 bases and J dropped 4; count of bases not matched to a gene: 10. Sequencing was carried out using peripheral blood. The chain employs TRBV2 and TRBJ1-5; 11 bases align to TRBD1. This receptor was taken from a middle-aged woman who had recovered from COVID-19. In nucleotides, the CDR3 is TGTGCCAGCAGTCCCGGGACAGGGGGAATATGGAATCAGCCCCAGCATTTT. Translated: CASSPGTGGIWNQPQHF.